A single sample is the source of the 29 T cell receptor beta chains below, sequenced in a study of CXCR3-negative and CXCR3-positive naive CD8 T cells. Via 5' RACE with UMI labels, TRB cDNA libraries were prepared. For each CDR3 protein, TCRdb gives one entry from its re-call of the 5' RACE reads, without DNA. The table lists about 43,000 distinct CDR3 sequences. Specimen: memory CD8+ T cells from blood. Every receptor here comes from a human donor in good health. Some clones in this sample may be carry-over from other donors' samples.

The rearrangement joins TRBV29-1 to TRBJ2-5; with no DNA, the TCRdb D assignment of TRBD2 cannot be verified. CDR3 length: 16 residues. CDR1 and CDR2 (germline): SQVTM, ANQGSEA. The CDR3 reads CSVEGPSGQIQETQYF.

The genes are TRBV5-1 and TRBJ1-1; the D call from TCRdb, TRBD1, cannot be confirmed without DNA. Germline V gene data show CDR1 as SGHRS and CDR2 as YFSETQ. The CDR3 sequence is 15 residues long. The CDR3 loop reads CASSPGAGEWTEAFF. The full variable domain, completed using reference TRBV5-1 and TRBJ1-1, is KAGVTQTPRYLIKTRGQQVTLSCSPISGHRSVSWYQQTPGQGLQFLFEYFSETQRNKGNFPGRFSGRQFSNSRSEMNVSTLELGDSALYLCASSPGAGEWTEAFFGQGTRLTVV.

V is TRBV4-3 and J is TRBJ2-7. CDR1 is LGHNA, CDR2 YSLEER, per germline. The CDR3 consists of 15 residues. The CDR3 spells CASSQEYGDLYEQYF.

The gene calls are TRBV20-1 and TRBJ1-2. CDR1 DFQATT and CDR2 SNEGSKA come from the germline V gene (reference sequence). The CDR3 covers 15 residues. The CDR3 loop reads CSARSGGSENYGYTF.

The V gene is TRBV29-1, the J gene TRBJ2-5. The CDR3 is 12 amino acids. Germline values: CDR1 SQVTM, CDR2 ANQGSEA. The CDR3 is CSVEDTEATQYF.

V and J are TRBV28 and TRBJ1-1. The length of the CDR3 is 15 residues. Germline values: CDR1 MDHEN, CDR2 SYDVKM. CDR3 residues: CASSLLWGPNTEAFF.

The gene calls are TRBV25-1 and TRBJ2-2; TCRdb selects TRBD2, and the lack of DNA leaves this call unchecked. The CDR3 totals 13 residues. Germline values: CDR1 MGHDK, CDR2 SYGVNS. The CDR3 sequence: CASSDREVGELFF.

This chain links TRBV30 with TRBJ2-1. Germline CDR1 reads GTSNPN; CDR2 reads SVGIG (reference sequence). This CDR3 is 15 amino acids long. The CDR3 sequence: CAWMDLLISYNEQFF.

The V gene is TRBV29-1, the J gene TRBJ1-1; TCRdb outputs TRBD1, but without DNA this stays unchecked. This CDR3 spans 11 amino acids. Germline V gene data show CDR1 as SQVTM and CDR2 as ANQGSEA. This chain's CDR3 is CSVLGGTEAFF.

This chain joins TRBV12-3 or TRBV12-4 and TRBJ2-7; lacking DNA, the TRBD2 call made by TCRdb goes unchecked. The CDR3 is 13 residues long. CDR3 amino acids: CASSLGRSYEQYF.

This sequence joins TRBV15 and TRBJ2-3; lacking DNA, the TRBD1 call made by TCRdb goes unchecked. The germline gives CDR1 LNHNV, CDR2 YYDKDF (reference sequence). This CDR3 comprises 15 residues. The CDR3 region is CATAGVGASTDTQYF.

The V gene is TRBV6-2 or TRBV6-3, the J gene TRBJ2-7. From germline, CDR1 is MNHEY and CDR2 SVGEGT. CDR3 length: 12 amino acids. The CDR3 sequence is CASSYDLHEQYF.

The chain is built from TRBV7-3 and TRBJ1-1. Germline CDR1 is SGHTA and CDR2 is FQGTGA. There are 14 residues in the CDR3. The CDR3 sequence: CASSLVGPSTEAFF.

V is TRBV20-1 and J is TRBJ2-7; checking the TCRdb D call of TRBD1 is not possible without DNA. CDR1 DFQATT and CDR2 SNEGSKA come from the germline V gene (reference sequence). The CDR3 is 15 amino acids. The CDR3 loop is CSVQSAGGESYEQYF.

CDR3 in amino acids: CASSSWDRRGTGELFF. This rearrangement joins TRBV28 to TRBJ2-2; TCRdb's D gene call, TRBD1, goes unchecked for lack of DNA. This CDR3 has 16 amino acids. CDR1 MDHEN and CDR2 SYDVKM come from the germline V gene.

V and J are TRBV5-1 and TRBJ1-1. The CDR3 length is 15 residues. CDR1 and CDR2 (germline): SGHRS, YFSETQ. The CDR3 spells CASSLVGGSSTEAFF.

The rearrangement uses TRBV7-9 and TRBJ2-7. The germline V gene encodes CDR1 SEHNR and CDR2 FQNEAQ (reference sequence). CDR3 length equals 11 residues. The CDR3 here is CASSLAGEQYF.

This chain uses TRBV4-2 with TRBJ2-7; TCRdb reports TRBD1, a call that lacks DNA to check it against. This CDR3 comprises 15 residues. CDR1 is LGHNA and CDR2 is YNFKEQ in the germline V gene. CDR3 amino acids: CASSQVRDPSYEQYF.

This rearrangement joins TRBV5-1 to TRBJ2-7; no DNA is available, so the TRBD1 call from TCRdb remains unchecked. Germline V gene sequence: CDR1 SGHRS, CDR2 YFSETQ. This CDR3 has 14 residues. The CDR3 protein is CASSFTDRFDEQYF.

This chain connects TRBV19 to TRBJ1-2; the D call from TCRdb, TRBD1, cannot be confirmed without DNA. The CDR3 extends over 12 amino acids. Germline CDR1 is LNHDA and CDR2 is SQIVND (reference sequence). This CDR3 reads CATVRGFDGYTF.

The chain is built from TRBV11-2 and TRBJ2-2; the D call from TCRdb, TRBD1, cannot be confirmed without DNA. CDR1 is SGHAT and CDR2 is FQNNGV in the germline V gene. The CDR3 totals 16 residues. CDR3 sequence reads: CASSHNTGPGTGELFF.

The chain is built from TRBV12-3 or TRBV12-4 and TRBJ2-3; TCRdb calls TRBD2, which cannot be checked without DNA. The CDR3 loop spans 16 amino acids. CDR3 in amino acids: CASSTSGRRRADTQYF.

V and J are TRBV14 and TRBJ1-2. CDR1 is SGHDN, CDR2 FVKESK, per germline. The CDR3 length is 17 residues. The CDR3 sequence: CASSQDWEWGQDYGYTF.

The J gene is TRBJ2-2, the V gene TRBV7-2; as DNA is missing, the TRBD2 call by TCRdb cannot be tested. The CDR3 consists of 15 residues. Germline CDR1 is SGHTA and CDR2 is FQGNSA. The CDR3 protein is CASRPVLAGAGELFF.

J is TRBJ2-7 and V is TRBV3-2; the D call from TCRdb, TRBD1, cannot be confirmed without DNA. TRBV3-2 corresponds to a pseudogene. The CDR3 length is 14 residues. CDR3 protein: CASSQEGTVYEQYF.

The gene calls are TRBV7-6 and TRBJ2-3; absent DNA, TCRdb's TRBD2 call cannot be checked. The CDR3 contains 16 residues. Germline CDR1 and CDR2: SGHVS and FNYEAQ. This chain's CDR3 is CASSGTGTSGRDTQYF.

The chain uses TRBV7-8 and TRBJ2-1. Germline-derived CDR1 and CDR2 are SGHVS and FQNEAQ. The CDR3 runs 15 residues. The CDR3: CASSLGGAFYNEQFF. Combining the CDR3 with reference TRBV7-8 and TRBJ2-1 gives the whole variable domain GAGVSQSPRYKVAKRGQDVALRCDPISGHVSLFWYQQALGQGPEFLTYFQNEAQLDKSGLPSDRFFAERPEGSVSTLKIQRTQQEDSAVYLCASSLGGAFYNEQFFGPGTRLTVL.

The rearrangement uses TRBV12-5 and TRBJ1-2; the TRBD1 assignment by TCRdb is unverifiable without DNA. The CDR3 contains 15 residues. Germline V gives CDR1 LGHNT, CDR2 FRNRAP. CDR3 sequence: CASAPPDRDNYGYTF.

V gene TRBV7-8 combines with J gene TRBJ2-7; TCRdb outputs TRBD1, but without DNA this stays unchecked. CDR1 is SGHVS and CDR2 is FQNEAQ in the germline V gene. The CDR3 consists of 14 residues. CDR3 amino acids: CASSPPGGPYEQYF. The full variable domain, its missing parts supplied by reference TRBV7-8 and TRBJ2-7, is GAGVSQSPRYKVAKRGQDVALRCDPISGHVSLFWYQQALGQGPEFLTYFQNEAQLDKSGLPSDRFFAERPEGSVSTLKIQRTQQEDSAVYLCASSPPGGPYEQYFGPGTRLTVT.